The 5 T cell receptor beta chains in this list originate from one sample, sequenced in a study of tissue T cells after allogeneic stem cell transplantation. Time point: mouse harvest day 7 after allogeneic transplant. Tail vein injection delivered 10^7 T-cell-depleted bone marrow cells and 10^6 splenic CD5+ T cells. Sequenced by immunoSEQ multiplex PCR; TCRdb stores in-frame clones only, minus some. The sample records several thousand clones, approximately 47% being singletons. The source material was gut tissue. The source of these receptors is a female BALB/c mouse given C57BL/6 T cells with graft-versus-host disease after an allogeneic hematopoietic cell transplant.

The table lists this clone with a few counts. Mouse germline and gene names are used. Read sequence stops 1 residue before the CDR3 end, and the germline J gene provides the missing end. Distinct nucleotide sequences in the sample also encode this CDR3. The V call is TRBV26, the J call TRBJ2-7; 7 bases fit TRBD2. The germline gives CDR1 KGHPV, CDR2 FQNQEV (reference sequence). CDR3 size: 14 residues. The V gene end was trimmed by 4 bases and the J gene end by 0 bases; junction bases not matched to a gene: 3. CDR3 sequence reads: CASSPRGGSYEQYF. The sequenced CDR3 bases are TGTGCCAGCAGTCCCCGGGGGGGCTCCTATGAACAGTAC. Drawing the rest from reference TRBV26 and TRBJ2-7, the complete variable domain is NSKVIQTPRYLVKGQGQKAKMRCIPEKGHPVVFWYQQNKNNEFKFLINFQNQEVLQQIDMTEKRFSAECPSNSPCSLEIQSSEAGDSALYLCASSPRGGSYEQYFGPGTRLTVL.

This clone was seen more than once but under ten times. These gene names are mouse names. From the germline J gene comes the end of the CDR3, since the read stops 1 residue before it. The sample has other DNA sequences that encode this CDR3 too. The genes are TRBV3 and TRBJ2-7, with TRBD2 matching 11 bases. V lost 5 bases and J lost 3; bases outside the gene matches: 3. Germline lookup yields CDR1 SNHLY and CDR2 FYNGKV (reference sequence). The CDR3 spans 14 residues. CDR3 region: CASSLGLGGYEQYF. The covered CDR3 bases are TGTGCCAGCAGCCTCGGACTGGGGGGCTATGAACAGTAC. Filled out from reference TRBV3 and TRBJ2-7, the complete variable domain reads GPKVLQIPSHQIIDMGQMVTLNCDPVSNHLYFYWYKQILGQQMEFLVNFYNGKVMEKSKLFKDQFSVERPDGSYFTLKIQPTALEDSAVYFCASSLGLGGYEQYFGPGTRLTVL.

As concerns this clone: These gene names are mouse names. From the germline J gene comes the end of the CDR3, since the read stops 1 residue before it. At the DNA level, this CDR3 is encoded by other sequences in the same sample as well. The genes are TRBV13-1 and TRBJ2-3; either TRBD1 or TRBD2 may supply D (5 bases each). The CDR3 extends over 15 amino acids. V lost 0 bases to trimming and J lost 0 bases, with 8 bases between them. The germline V gene has CDR1 NSHNY and CDR2 SYGAGN. The CDR3 region is CASSDARGSAETLYF. CDR3 DNA (partial): TGTGCCAGCAGTGATGCTCGGGGGAGTGCAGAAACGCTGTAT.

In this sample, this clone turned up a few times. The gene symbols are mouse symbols. The DNA ends 1 residue before the CDR3 does, and the rest of the CDR3 is filled in from the germline J gene. This rearrangement joins TRBV15 to TRBJ2-7; 11 positions agree with TRBD1. The CDR3 length is 14 residues. The V gene's germline CDR1 is SGHND and CDR2 FRSKSL. Germline trimming cut 5 bases from V and 9 bases from J; bases unmatched to any gene: 9. The CDR3 loop reads CASSPGTGGRGQYF. CDR3 DNA, as far as it was read: TGTGCCAGCAGTCCCGGGACAGGGGGACGAGGACAGTAC.

Comment on this clone: Gene names refer to mouse genes. The observed sequence ends 1 residue before the CDR3 terminus, with the missing tail filled in from the germline J gene. This sequence joins TRBV26 and TRBJ1-3; TRBD1 matches at 9 bases. The germline CDR1 and CDR2 sequences are KGHPV and FQNQEV (reference sequence). The CDR3 has 16 residues. V lost 3 bases to trimming and J lost 0 bases; unmatched junction nucleotides: 3. The CDR3 here is CASSLRDRASGNTLYF. The part of the CDR3 DNA that was read is TGTGCCAGCAGTCTCCGGGACAGGGCTTCTGGAAATACGCTCTAT.